Listed here are 20 T cell receptor beta chains from one sample, sequenced in a study of T cell responses to AZD1222 COVID-19 vaccine. Using immunoSEQ multiplex PCR, the repertoire was profiled, and TCRdb retains in-frame clones only, with some absent. The sample lists about 150,000 clones; approximately 88% were seen once. Material: peripheral blood, obtained on day 0 of MenACWY control vaccination. The source of these receptors is an adult in good health.

This sequence joins TRBV5-6 and TRBJ1-3; TRBD1 matches at 7 bases. This CDR3 has 15 amino acids. Per germline, CDR1 SGHDT and CDR2 YYEEEE. V lost 2 bases to trimming and J lost 4 bases; unmatched junction nucleotides: 6. The CDR3 DNA reads TGTGCCAGCAGCTTAGACAGGGATACCGGAAACACCATATATTTT. Amino acid sequence: CASSLDRDTGNTIYF.

The chain couples TRBV28 to TRBJ2-1; D remains ambiguous. CDR3 length equals 12 residues. The germline CDR1 and CDR2 sequences are MDHEN and SYDVKM. Trimming removed 4 bases from V and 9 bases from J, with 10 bases in between. CDR3 sequence: CASSSGVSEQFF. In DNA, the CDR3 is TGTGCCAGCAGTTCCGGAGTTAGTGAGCAGTTCTTC.

The CDR3 region is CASSSNRDRAEEQYF. For the CDR3, the DNA is TGTGCCAGCAGCTCGAATCGGGACAGGGCTGAAGAGCAGTACTTC. This chain uses TRBV13 with TRBJ2-7; 9 bases are a match to TRBD1. The length of the CDR3 is 15 residues. V lost 4 bases, J lost 7 bases, and 11 bases stayed unmatched. CDR1 and CDR2 (germline): PRHDT, FYEKMQ (reference sequence).

V usage is TRBV7-2 and J usage is TRBJ1-2, with D possibly being TRBD1 (6 bases). Trimming removed 5 bases from V and 0 bases from J, with 13 bases in between. This CDR3 contains 15 residues. Per the germline V gene, CDR1 is SGHTA and CDR2 is FQGNSA. This CDR3 is CASSPQGPANYGYTF. In nucleotides, the CDR3 is TGTGCCAGCAGCCCACAGGGACCAGCTAACTATGGCTACACCTTC.

The chain carries TRBV11-2 and TRBJ2-5, with TRBD2 matching over 12 bases. The V and J ends lost 4 bases and 3 bases, in that order; junction bases with no gene match: 12. CDR3 length equals 18 residues. Germline CDR1 reads SGHAT; CDR2 reads FQNNGV. The CDR3: CASSYPASRLAGEETQYF. CDR3 DNA sequence: TGTGCCAGCAGCTACCCCGCTTCAAGACTAGCGGGAGAAGAGACCCAGTACTTC.

In its sample, this clone was seen once. V gene TRBV27 combines with J gene TRBJ2-1, with unresolved D. Between the trimmed V and J ends, which lost 5 bases and 5 bases, there was a span of 13 bases. Germline assignment: CDR1 MNHEY and CDR2 SMNVEV (reference sequence). CDR3 length: 14 residues. This CDR3 reads CASSPLDGDNEQFF. Here the CDR3 DNA reads TGTGCCAGCAGTCCCCTGGACGGAGACAATGAGCAGTTCTTC.

At least ten counts were recorded for this clone. The chain employs TRBV7-8 and TRBJ1-5; D remains unclear. V shed 5 bases and J shed 3 bases, with 14 bases lying between them. CDR3 size: 15 residues. The germline V gene encodes CDR1 SGHVS and CDR2 FQNEAQ. CDR3 DNA: TGTGCCAGCAGCCAAGATGAAGGGCCCAATCAGCCCCAGCATTTT. It encodes CASSQDEGPNQPQHF.

The chain is built from TRBV6-6 and TRBJ2-1; the D is unclear. Germline lookup yields CDR1 MNHNY and CDR2 SVGAGI (reference sequence). The CDR3 contains 11 residues. V lost 4 bases to trimming and J lost 6 bases, with 4 bases between them. The CDR3 spells CASSSINEQFF. The CDR3 DNA is TGTGCCAGCAGTTCCATCAATGAGCAGTTCTTC.

The CDR3 reads CASSQDSNSRETYEQFF. The DNA of the CDR3 is TGCGCCAGCAGCCAAGATAGTAACTCACGGGAGACGTATGAGCAGTTCTTC. The rearrangement links TRBV4-1 to TRBJ2-1, with a weak D call TRBD2 (6 bases). The CDR3 extends over 17 amino acids. Looked up from germline, CDR1 is MGHRA and CDR2 is YSYEKL. The V and J ends lost 0 bases and 8 bases respectively, with 20 bases between them.

The chain recombines TRBV2 with TRBJ2-1, with D possibly being TRBD1 (5 bases). The CDR3 has 12 amino acids. Trimming removed 6 bases at V and 8 bases at J, with 11 bases between. CDR1 is SNHLY, CDR2 FYNNEI, per germline. DNA for the CDR3: TGTGCCAGCAGACACGACAGATATGAGCAGTTCTTC. This codes for CASRHDRYEQFF.

The chain combines TRBV5-8 with TRBJ2-1; D is undetermined. V was pared by 4 bases and J by 8 bases, with 7 bases between. CDR3 length equals 11 residues. CDR1 and CDR2 (germline): SGHTS, YDEGEE. CDR3 amino acids: CASSPAYEQFF. CDR3 DNA sequence: TGTGCCAGCAGCCCCGCATATGAGCAGTTCTTC.

V is TRBV4-3 and J is TRBJ1-2; the match to TRBD1 covers 8 bases. Unmatched junction bases numbered 10, after V lost 1 base and J lost 0 bases. Germline lookup yields CDR1 LGHNA and CDR2 YSLEER. This CDR3 is built from 18 residues. The CDR3 DNA reads TGCGCCAGCAGCCAAGGCCCCGCAGGGGGCACTACTAACTATGGCTACACCTTC. Amino acids: CASSQGPAGGTTNYGYTF.

The chain carries TRBV4-2 and TRBJ1-1, with D possibly TRBD1 on 5 matching bases. Germline V lookup: CDR1 LGHNA, CDR2 YNFKEQ. Trimming took off 2 bases at V and 3 bases at J, with 16 bases between the two ends. CDR3 length equals 16 residues. The CDR3 DNA follows: TGTGCCAGCAGCCAAAAACCGGACATCGCGTACACTGAAGCTTTCTTT. This translates into CASSQKPDIAYTEAFF.

V gene TRBV11-3 combines with J gene TRBJ1-3; 8 nucleotides align to TRBD1. J lost 4 bases, V lost 5 bases, and 10 bases had no gene match. Germline V CDR1 and CDR2: SGHNT, YENEEA. The length of the CDR3 is 16 residues. The CDR3 nucleotides read TGTGCCAGCAGCCCATCCAGGACAGGGAGGGGAAACACCATATATTTT. Residues: CASSPSRTGRGNTIYF.

The chain recombines TRBV7-2 with TRBJ1-1; 9 bases are shared with TRBD1. CDR1 and CDR2 from the germline V gene are SGHTA and FQGNSA. This CDR3 region has 14 residues. V was clipped by 5 bases and J by 3 bases; unmatched bases: 4. In DNA, the CDR3 is TGTGCCAGCAGCGGTCGGACAGGGGACACTGAAGCTTTCTTT. Its translation is CASSGRTGDTEAFF.

V is TRBV4-2 and J is TRBJ2-3; 13 nucleotides align to TRBD2. The CDR3 has 17 residues. Germline V gene data show CDR1 as LGHNA and CDR2 as YNFKEQ. With 0 bases clipped from V and 4 bases from J, the junction kept 4 bases outside the gene matches. DNA for the CDR3: TGTGCCAGCAGCCAAGATCCGGGACTAGCGGGATCAGATACGCAGTATTTT. Its protein product is CASSQDPGLAGSDTQYF.

The chain employs TRBV19 and TRBJ1-6, with 11 bases identical to TRBD1. V dropped 4 bases and J dropped 7; count of bases not matched to a gene: 6. CDR3 length equals 16 residues. Germline V gene lookup returns CDR1 LNHDA and CDR2 SQIVND (reference sequence). CDR3 region: CASSTQGTGGNSPLHF. The CDR3 DNA sequence: TGTGCCAGTAGTACCCAAGGGACAGGGGGAAATTCACCCCTCCACTTT.

The CDR3 loop is CASSLGSSNQPQHF. DNA for the CDR3: TGTGCCAGCAGTTTAGGAAGTAGCAATCAGCCCCAGCATTTT. V gene TRBV28 combines with J gene TRBJ1-5; no definite D call. The V gene's germline CDR1 is MDHEN and CDR2 SYDVKM. The CDR3 is made up of 14 amino acids. V lost 2 bases to trimming and J lost 0 bases, with 5 bases between them.

The chain has TRBV12-5 and TRBJ2-1, with 13 bases aligning to TRBD2. This CDR3 has 15 residues. CDR1 LGHNT and CDR2 FRNRAP come from the germline V gene. V shed 3 bases, J shed 7 bases, and the junction held 3 bases outside the gene matches. The CDR3 bases are TGTGCTAGTGGTTTCACTAGCGGGGGGGTTAATGAGCAGTTCTTC. Protein sequence: CASGFTSGGVNEQFF.

This chain connects TRBV19 to TRBJ1-2, with unresolved D. Between the trimmed V and J ends, which lost 0 bases and 4 bases, there was a span of 12 bases. The V gene's germline CDR1 is LNHDA and CDR2 SQIVND (reference sequence). This CDR3 is 15 amino acids long. CDR3 in amino acids: CASSIDSGSIYGYTF. The CDR3 bases are TGTGCCAGTAGTATAGATTCGGGCAGCATCTATGGCTACACCTTC.